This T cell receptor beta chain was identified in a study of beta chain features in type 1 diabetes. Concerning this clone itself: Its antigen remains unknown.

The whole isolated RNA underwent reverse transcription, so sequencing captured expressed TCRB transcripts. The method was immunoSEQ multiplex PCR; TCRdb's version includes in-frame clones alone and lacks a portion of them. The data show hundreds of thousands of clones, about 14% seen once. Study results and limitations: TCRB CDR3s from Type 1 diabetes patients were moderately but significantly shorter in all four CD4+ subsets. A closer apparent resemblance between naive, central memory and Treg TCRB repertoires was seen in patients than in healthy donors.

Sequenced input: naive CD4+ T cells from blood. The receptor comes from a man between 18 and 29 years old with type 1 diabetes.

The CDR3 loop reads CASSLTSGTAMDEQYF. For the CDR3, the DNA is TGTGCCAGCAGCCTGACTAGCGGGACGGCAATGGACGAGCAGTACTTC. This sequence joins TRBV2 and TRBJ2-7; 11 bases agree with TRBD2. The V gene end was trimmed by 6 bases and the J gene end by 5 bases; junction bases not matched to a gene: 12. The CDR3 is 16 amino acids. The germline V gene encodes CDR1 SNHLY and CDR2 FYNNEI.